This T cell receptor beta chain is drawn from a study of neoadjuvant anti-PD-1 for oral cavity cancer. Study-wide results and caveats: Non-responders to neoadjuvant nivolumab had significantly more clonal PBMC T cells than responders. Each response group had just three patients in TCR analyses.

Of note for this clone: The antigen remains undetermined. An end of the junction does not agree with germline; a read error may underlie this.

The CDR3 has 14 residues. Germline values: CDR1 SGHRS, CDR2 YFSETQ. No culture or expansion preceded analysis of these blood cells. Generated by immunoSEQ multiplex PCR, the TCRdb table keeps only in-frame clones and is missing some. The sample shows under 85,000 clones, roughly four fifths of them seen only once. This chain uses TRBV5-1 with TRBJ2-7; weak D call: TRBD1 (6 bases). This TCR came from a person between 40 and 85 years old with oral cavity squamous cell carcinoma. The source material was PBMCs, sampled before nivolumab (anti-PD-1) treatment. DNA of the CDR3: TGCGCCAGCACCTTGGGCAGGGGCTCCTACGAGCAGTACTTC. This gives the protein CASTLGRGSYEQYF.